The clone carrying this T cell receptor beta chain appeared many times. These data come from a study of CD8+CD57+ T cells in acquired aplastic anemia. By flow cytometry, patients selected for sequencing had shown an expansion of CD8+CD57+ cells. Untreated patients provided the blood samples, with no therapy given before sampling. Germline V gene lookup returns CDR1 LNHDA and CDR2 SQIVND (reference sequence). Between the trimmed V and J ends, which lost 6 bases and 0 bases, there was a span of 6 bases. This CDR3 region has 12 residues. Researchers used genomic DNA as the template to profile TCR beta VDJ and CDR3. TCRdb reprocessed the reads via MiXCR and lists one record per CDR3 protein. The repertoire holds over 150,000 distinct CDR3 sequences, about 54% seen once, with less than 15% in the top ten.

The rearrangement uses TRBV19 and TRBJ2-7, with unresolved D. This TCR came from a human donor with aplastic anemia. The sample comprised sorted CD4+, CD8+, or CD8+CD57+ T cells (not recorded which) from PBMCs. CDR3 region: CASRGYSYEQYF. The CDR3 nucleotides read TGTGCCAGTAGAGGGTACTCCTACGAGCAGTACTTC.